This TCR beta chain comes out of a study of blood T cell repertoires in COVID-19. Study-level information: From the United States, Italy and Spain came samples of acute and convalescent COVID-19. T cells, B-cell-depleted T cells, or PBMCs supplied cDNA or gDNA.

Enrolment of Seattle patients took place during active infection, and they were followed longitudinally. Germline CDR1 LNHDA, CDR2 SQIVND (reference sequence). The CDR3 runs to 15 residues. The V gene lost 5 bases and the J gene lost 8 bases, with 18 bases spanning the gap. Authors' methods: Amplification of reference gene primers was used by the study to estimate nucleated cell counts. Assay: immunoSEQ multiplex PCR; the TCRdb copy retains only in-frame clones and omits some. V, J and clone size are those of that table, while D and trimming were read from the DNA. The data show roughly 120,000 clones, about 70% seen once.

This TCR was sampled from a man aged 80 or over with COVID-19, enrolled during active disease. Specimen: peripheral blood. The chain employs TRBV19 and TRBJ1-4, with D possibly being TRBD1 (6 bases). CDR3 bases: TGTGCCAGTAGTGCCTACAGGGTCGGGGGGGAAAAACTGTTTTTT. Translated: CASSAYRVGGEKLFF.